These 6 T cell receptor beta chains came from one sample sequenced in a study of cytomegalovirus exposure and HLA in healthy donors. The primer mix had 60 Vbeta and 13 Jbeta primers. Data came from immunoSEQ multiplex PCR; TCRdb stores just in-frame clones and leaves some out. The table records around 150,000 clones, around three quarters of them present only once. Sequenced: PBMCs. Receptors originate from a man younger than 40 in good health and CMV-seronegative.

This sequence joins TRBV2 and TRBJ2-2; D perhaps matches TRBD1 (6 bases). The V end lost 3 bases, the J end lost 5 bases, and 10 bases lay between the germline ends. Germline values: CDR1 SNHLY, CDR2 FYNNEI. The CDR3 has 14 amino acids. The CDR3 nucleotides are TGTGCCAGCAGTGAGGCAGGGGTGACCGGGGAGCTGTTTTTT. Protein: CASSEAGVTGELFF.

The count of this clone is one. This chain links TRBV7-2 with TRBJ2-2; D remains unclear. From germline, CDR1 is SGHTA and CDR2 FQGNSA. V lost 5 bases, J lost 4 bases, and 8 bases lay in between. CDR3 size: 13 residues. CDR3 sequence: CASSPISTGELFF. CDR3 in DNA: TGTGCCAGCAGCCCTATATCCACCGGGGAGCTGTTTTTT.

This clone was recorded a few times. This sequence joins TRBV10-1 and TRBJ1-5; TRBD1 might be the D (5 bases). CDR1 WNHNN and CDR2 SYGVQD come from the germline V gene (reference sequence). The V gene lost 3 bases and the J gene lost 4 bases, with 7 bases spanning the gap. This CDR3 region has 13 residues. The CDR3 DNA reads TGCGCCAGCAGTGAAGGGGTAAATCAGCCCCAGCATTTT. Its protein is CASSEGVNQPQHF.

CDR3 sequence (DNA): TGTGCCAGTAGTATCCGAGGAACAGGGGCCACAGATACGCAGTATTTT. This sequence encodes CASSIRGTGATDTQYF. The V gene is TRBV19, the J gene TRBJ2-3; TRBD1 aligns across 7 bases. The V gene's germline CDR1 is LNHDA and CDR2 SQIVND (reference sequence). The CDR3 runs to 16 residues. J was trimmed by 2 bases and V by 3 bases; bases with no gene match: 8.

The V call is TRBV19, the J call TRBJ1-1; TRBD1 agrees at 9 bases. V gave up 4 bases and J gave up 10 bases; unmatched junction bases: 10. The germline CDR1 and CDR2 sequences are LNHDA and SQIVND (reference sequence). The CDR3 loop spans 14 amino acids. The CDR3 nucleotides read TGTGCCAGTAGTACCGGACAGGGGAGATTTGTAGCTTTCTTT. Protein: CASSTGQGRFVAFF.

This rearrangement joins TRBV29-1 to TRBJ2-7; the match to TRBD2 covers 11 bases. J gave up 2 bases and V 6 bases, and 6 bases lay outside the gene matches. The CDR3 spans 14 residues. Germline V CDR1 and CDR2: SQVTM, ANQGSEA. Here the CDR3 DNA reads TGCAGCGTCCGACCGACTAGCGGGACCTACGAGCAGTACTTC. Its protein product is CSVRPTSGTYEQYF.